This T cell receptor (beta chain) is from a study of shared clonotypes between healthy human individuals. Study-level findings and limits: Rarefaction showed that sequencing of sorted subsets was incomplete (despite large depth).

The CDR3 totals 15 residues. Between the trimmed V and J ends, which lost 0 bases and 2 bases, there was a span of 12 bases. Germline V lookup: CDR1 SGHRS, CDR2 YFSETQ. Remarks on this clone: The target antigen is unknown.

Deep level was the assay's run setting. Genomic DNA from each subset was divided evenly over several immunoSEQ plates. The repertoire was sequenced with immunoSEQ multiplex PCR; TCRdb's copy has only in-frame clones and lacks some. The sample lists some 200,000 clones, 60% to 70% occurring once. The chain has TRBV5-1 and TRBJ2-7; D possibly corresponds to TRBD1 (5 bases). The sequenced sample consisted of memory CD4+ T cells sorted from blood. Indicated subset: CD45RA-negative fraction. This TCR was sampled from a man aged 25 to 45 in good health. CDR3 region: CASSLVAGQTYEQYF. The CDR3 nucleotides are TGCGCCAGCAGCTTGGTGGCAGGACAAACCTACGAGCAGTACTTC.